This T cell receptor (beta chain) stems from a study of T cell changes during pregnancy in multiple sclerosis. Profiling relied on immunoSEQ multiplex PCR, and the TCRdb table lists in-frame clones only, not all of them. The data contain 70,000 to 75,000 clones, roughly 92% of them seen just once; the ten biggest clones take up approximately 2%. The V gene lost 4 bases and the J gene lost 10 bases, with 10 bases spanning the gap. The CDR3 has 10 amino acids. Germline V gene lookup returns CDR1 SQVTM and CDR2 ANQGSEA. This chain joins TRBV29-1 and TRBJ1-1; D is unclear. The receptor was derived from a female donor with multiple sclerosis, enrolled in a pregnancy study. The sample here was peripheral blood, taken in the second trimester of pregnancy. This CDR3 is CSVAPAGAFF. CDR3 bases: TGCAGCGTTGCTCCGGCGGGAGCTTTCTTT.